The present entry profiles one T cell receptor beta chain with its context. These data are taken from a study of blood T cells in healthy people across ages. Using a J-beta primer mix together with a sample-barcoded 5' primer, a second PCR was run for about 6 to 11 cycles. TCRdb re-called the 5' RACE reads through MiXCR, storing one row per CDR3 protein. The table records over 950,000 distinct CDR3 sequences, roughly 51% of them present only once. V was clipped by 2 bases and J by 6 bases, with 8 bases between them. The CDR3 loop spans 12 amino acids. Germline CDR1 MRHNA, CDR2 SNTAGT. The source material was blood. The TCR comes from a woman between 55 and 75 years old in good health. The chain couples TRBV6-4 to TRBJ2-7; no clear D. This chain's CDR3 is CASSDEKGEQYF. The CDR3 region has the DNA TGTGCCAGCAGTGACGAAAAGGGCGAGCAGTACTTC.